Listed below are T cell receptor beta chains from one sample, sequenced in a study of CD8 T cells in Susac syndrome. TCRdb processed the immunoSEQ multiplex PCR reads anew with MiXCR; each CDR3 protein has one entry. The data contain around 230,000 distinct CDR3 sequences, about 95% of them singletons. Sequenced: CD4+ T cells from PBMCs. Source of these receptors: a human donor with multiple sclerosis. Each CDR3 is given with its conserved first and last residue. A D gene is named only where the DNA matches it firmly.

j_call: TRBJ2-1
v_call: TRBV25-1
d_call: TRBD2
cdr3_aa: CASSETSGSWLRNEQFF

j_call: TRBJ2-1
v_call: TRBV20-1
d_call: -
cdr3_aa: CSARDRGLNEQFF

j_call: TRBJ2-3
v_call: TRBV20-1
d_call: -
cdr3_aa: CSARTERRSSTDTQYF

j_call: TRBJ2-1
v_call: TRBV6-5
d_call: TRBD2
cdr3_aa: CASSYRGLAGGDEQFF

j_call: TRBJ2-5
v_call: TRBV20-1
d_call: -
cdr3_aa: CSAEGRIQETQYF

j_call: TRBJ2-3
v_call: TRBV30
d_call: TRBD1
cdr3_aa: CAWSYRGRSTDTQYF

j_call: TRBJ1-1
v_call: TRBV2
d_call: -
cdr3_aa: CASSEIKSTIGAFF

j_call: TRBJ1-5
v_call: TRBV12-3/TRBV12-4
d_call: TRBD1
cdr3_aa: CASSPPTGVHQPQHF

j_call: TRBJ1-4
v_call: TRBV7-9
d_call: -
cdr3_aa: CASSLRGRDGREKLFF

j_call: TRBJ1-4
v_call: TRBV19
d_call: -
cdr3_aa: CASSPGQYQREKLFF

j_call: TRBJ2-5
v_call: TRBV12-3/TRBV12-4
d_call: -
cdr3_aa: CASSLEAGETQYF

j_call: TRBJ2-7
v_call: TRBV29-1
d_call: -
cdr3_aa: CSVETRVLGEQYF

j_call: TRBJ1-1
v_call: TRBV11-1
d_call: TRBD1
cdr3_aa: CASSPDQPGQGWTEAFF

j_call: TRBJ2-7
v_call: TRBV25-1
d_call: -
cdr3_aa: CASSETGPSYEQYF

j_call: TRBJ2-1
v_call: TRBV9
d_call: -
cdr3_aa: CASSFRDYNEQFF

j_call: TRBJ1-2
v_call: TRBV7-2
d_call: -
cdr3_aa: CASSPNIRGLYGYTF

j_call: TRBJ2-7
v_call: TRBV27
d_call: -
cdr3_aa: CASSLLGNPYEQYF

j_call: TRBJ2-2
v_call: TRBV6-2/TRBV6-3
d_call: -
cdr3_aa: CASSYRVAGELFF

j_call: TRBJ2-7
v_call: TRBV7-8
d_call: TRBD2
cdr3_aa: CASSLVGSGRARYEQYF

j_call: TRBJ2-5
v_call: TRBV19
d_call: -
cdr3_aa: CASSREDTQYF

j_call: TRBJ1-2
v_call: TRBV30
d_call: -
cdr3_aa: CAWKGGNYGYTF

j_call: TRBJ2-7
v_call: TRBV20-1
d_call: -
cdr3_aa: CSARLAGDYYEQYF

j_call: TRBJ1-5
v_call: TRBV3-1
d_call: -
cdr3_aa: CASSQGKGNQPQHF

j_call: TRBJ1-2
v_call: TRBV5-1
d_call: TRBD1
cdr3_aa: CASSQGQRTYGYTF

j_call: TRBJ2-7
v_call: TRBV21-1
d_call: -
cdr3_aa: CASSKGQGATAAGAPYEQYF

j_call: TRBJ1-1
v_call: TRBV29-1
d_call: TRBD1
cdr3_aa: CSVRGQMNTEAFF

j_call: TRBJ1-1
v_call: TRBV12-3/TRBV12-4
d_call: -
cdr3_aa: CASSLGQWNTEAFF

j_call: TRBJ2-7
v_call: TRBV10-3
d_call: -
cdr3_aa: CATGAGYEQYF

j_call: TRBJ2-5
v_call: TRBV10-3
d_call: TRBD2
cdr3_aa: CATRTSGSPQYF

j_call: TRBJ1-6
v_call: TRBV19
d_call: -
cdr3_aa: CATDPGGFDSPLHF

j_call: TRBJ2-1
v_call: TRBV27
d_call: TRBD2
cdr3_aa: CASSIASGRPSVEQFF

j_call: TRBJ2-1
v_call: TRBV15
d_call: TRBD1
cdr3_aa: CATSRRDRGLNEQFF

j_call: TRBJ2-7
v_call: TRBV4-1
d_call: TRBD1
cdr3_aa: CASSQPRQGYEQYF

j_call: TRBJ1-1
v_call: TRBV9
d_call: -
cdr3_aa: CASSATVMNTEAFF

j_call: TRBJ2-3
v_call: TRBV27
d_call: -
cdr3_aa: CASSRTGFLNTDTQYF

j_call: TRBJ1-5
v_call: TRBV18
d_call: -
cdr3_aa: CASSRGQSNQPQHF

j_call: TRBJ1-3
v_call: TRBV12-3/TRBV12-4
d_call: -
cdr3_aa: CASEGGSGNTIYF

j_call: TRBJ2-3
v_call: TRBV20-1
d_call: -
cdr3_aa: CSARDLGAAGTQYF

j_call: TRBJ1-2
v_call: TRBV27
d_call: TRBD1
cdr3_aa: CASSFGTGYGYTF

j_call: TRBJ1-1
v_call: TRBV27
d_call: -
cdr3_aa: CASSLLSGNTEAFF

j_call: TRBJ1-5
v_call: TRBV15
d_call: -
cdr3_aa: CATSKSGGRQPQHF

j_call: TRBJ1-5
v_call: TRBV20-1
d_call: -
cdr3_aa: CSARGDSRGIQPQHF

j_call: TRBJ2-1
v_call: TRBV11-3
d_call: TRBD2
cdr3_aa: CASSLSLAGINEQFF

j_call: TRBJ2-5
v_call: TRBV9
d_call: -
cdr3_aa: CASSANVLGKETQYF

j_call: TRBJ2-7
v_call: TRBV30
d_call: TRBD1
cdr3_aa: CAWSAGQGPYEQYF

j_call: TRBJ2-1
v_call: TRBV20-1
d_call: -
cdr3_aa: CSARASVIPDEQFF

j_call: TRBJ1-5
v_call: TRBV19
d_call: TRBD1
cdr3_aa: CASSAGTGINQPQHF

j_call: TRBJ2-7
v_call: TRBV15
d_call: TRBD2
cdr3_aa: CATSRGGTTAYEQYF

j_call: TRBJ1-1
v_call: TRBV5-1
d_call: -
cdr3_aa: CASSLVGLQVAEAFF

j_call: TRBJ1-2
v_call: TRBV14
d_call: -
cdr3_aa: CASSQGRQYGYTF

j_call: TRBJ1-1
v_call: TRBV3-1
d_call: -
cdr3_aa: CASSQVNTGVAFF

j_call: TRBJ2-2
v_call: TRBV11-2
d_call: -
cdr3_aa: CAIKFSTGELFF

j_call: TRBJ2-7
v_call: TRBV21-1
d_call: -
cdr3_aa: CARGTGGEQYF

j_call: TRBJ2-5
v_call: TRBV5-4
d_call: -
cdr3_aa: CASSKGPGEETQYF

j_call: TRBJ1-2
v_call: TRBV7-9
d_call: TRBD1
cdr3_aa: CASSRDRASVYGYTF

j_call: TRBJ2-4
v_call: TRBV30
d_call: -
cdr3_aa: CAWSNPHTANIQYF

j_call: TRBJ1-4
v_call: TRBV18
d_call: -
cdr3_aa: CASSPRTASNEKLFF

j_call: TRBJ2-7
v_call: TRBV18
d_call: -
cdr3_aa: CASSPPYSYEQYF

j_call: TRBJ1-1
v_call: TRBV7-2
d_call: -
cdr3_aa: CASSLFVGENTEAFF